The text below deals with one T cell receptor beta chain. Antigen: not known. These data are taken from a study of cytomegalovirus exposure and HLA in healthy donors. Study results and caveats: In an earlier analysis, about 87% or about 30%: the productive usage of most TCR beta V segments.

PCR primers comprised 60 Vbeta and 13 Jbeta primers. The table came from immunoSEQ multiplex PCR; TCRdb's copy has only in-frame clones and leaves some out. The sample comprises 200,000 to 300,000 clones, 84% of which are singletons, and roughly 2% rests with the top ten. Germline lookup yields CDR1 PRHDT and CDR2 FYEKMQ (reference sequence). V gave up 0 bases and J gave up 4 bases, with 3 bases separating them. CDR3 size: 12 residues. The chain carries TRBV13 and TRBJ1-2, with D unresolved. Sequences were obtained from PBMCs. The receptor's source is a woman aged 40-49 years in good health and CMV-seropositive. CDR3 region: CASSLGGYGYTF. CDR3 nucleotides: TGTGCCAGCAGCTTAGGCGGCTATGGCTACACCTTC.